This T cell receptor (beta chain) emerged from a study of T cells in Graves' hyperthyroidism and ophthalmopathy (dated by TCRdb to about 2019). Regarding the research as a whole: Peripheral blood samples were taken at the time of initial diagnosis, prior to any treatment. TCR V-J signatures able to tell the groups apart were searched for in a discovery cohort of 90 to 100 patients, of whom under 45 had Graves' ophthalmopathy and some 60 had stable Graves' hyperthyroidism. Prospective prediction of ophthalmopathy was tested in an independent validation cohort consisting of 18 to 20 hyperthyroidism patients and approximately 16 patients who later progressed to ophthalmopathy. The 100 or so discovery patients were divided at random into training and test sets in a 7:3 ratio. In addition, the study compared T-cell repertoires in thyroid tissue and in blood from roughly six Graves' hyperthyroidism patients. Once sampling was done, hyperthyroidism patients were given methimazole at a starting dose of 30 mg daily, whereas ophthalmopathy patients were given high-dose intravenous methylprednisolone. TCR Vbeta CDR3 sequencing of fewer than 150 peripheral blood samples (about 45 ophthalmopathy, about 75 hyperthyroidism and roughly 17 progressor patients) is reported in the paper. Overall study outcomes, separate from this receptor: In validation, the model predicted progression to ophthalmopathy a median of about 6.5 months before onset, with about 70% sensitivity and about 75% specificity. In cross-validation, a model built on a 13 V-J signature told ophthalmopathy apart from stable hyperthyroidism with over 85% sensitivity and roughly 82% specificity, and in testing the same model reached 80%/75%. Most expanded thyroid clonotypes (frequency above 0.001) were also found in blood, which suggests that blood repertoires may mirror thyroid immune responses. No statistical method was used to fix the sample size in advance, and group allocation was not hidden from the investigators.

Amplification of TCR beta CDR3 regions was carried out from RNA transcripts. For the first round of RT-PCR on the TCR CDR3, the HTBI primer set was used together with the Qiagen OneStep RT-PCR kit. A second multiplex PCR round built the libraries, followed by size selection and purification. Sequencing of the libraries was done on an Illumina HiSeq2000 using paired-end 100 bp reads. The authors' pipeline ran thus. SOAPnuke was used to process the raw data, throwing out any read that contained adapters or uncalled bases, had a mean Phred below 15, or lacked an exact constant-primer or identifier match. High-quality paired reads were merged with COPE v1.2.5, and unique nucleotide sequences were defined as clonotypes. Clonotypes were aligned to IMGT TRBV, TRBD and TRBJ reference segments using MiTCR v1.1. Only V-J combinations with frequency above 0.0001, covering 98% to 99.2% of repertoires, were analysed. The TCS score was defined as the ratio of F50 (clonal expansion) to E x V (chaos), calculated using BLOSUM62-based TCRdist between CDR3 peptides within each V-J. Welch's t-statistics and random forest reduced fewer than 550 V-J features to 13, which were used in a naive Bayes classifier (R e1071). The similarity between thyroid and blood repertoires was quantified using the Morisita-Horn index. TCRdb handled the public reads itself, with Q25 trimming in fastp and clone calling in MiXCR, and kept productive beta chains. Rows with a matching CDR3 protein are joined into one entry that keeps the most common DNA and genes. TCRdb's processing, not the authors' own work, is the source of the V and J calls. This sample lists roughly 710,000 distinct CDR3 sequences; around 40% were detected once. The top ten clonotypes cover roughly 30% of the sample.

Details on this clonotype: Its specific antigen is unknown. One base away there is no much larger clone; base qualities are not given.

Stable Graves' hyperthyroidism was defined as no progression to ophthalmopathy during 18 months of follow-up. Hyperthyroidism patients were newly diagnosed, with disease duration under 2 months, and aged 18 to 65 years. Any patient with an uncontrolled infection, another autoimmune disease, pregnancy or lactation was excluded. Diagnoses relied on clinical symptoms, serum thyroxine and TRAb, thyroid ultrasound and orbital computed tomography. Ficoll-Paque density gradient centrifugation was used to isolate PBMCs from around 10 ml of fresh peripheral blood. Total RNA was extracted using Trizol reagent, and RNA quality was assessed on an Agilent 2100 Bioanalyzer. Between the V and J ends, shortened by 5 bases and 6 bases respectively, the junction contains 13 bases. According to the germline V gene (reference sequence), CDR1 reads SEHNR and CDR2 reads FQNEAQ. Spanning cysteine to phenylalanine, the CDR3 consists of 13 amino acids. The only DNA kept is the CDR3, 39 bases in frame from the first base.

This TCR was sampled from a woman in her 40s with Graves' hyperthyroidism. This receptor chain uses TRBV7-9 and TRBJ1-1; perhaps TRBD1 is the D gene, with 5 bases matching. Material: blood. The CDR3 reads CASSPWGVAEAFF. The bases read TGTGCCAGCAGCCCGTGGGGCGTCGCTGAAGCTTTCTTT.